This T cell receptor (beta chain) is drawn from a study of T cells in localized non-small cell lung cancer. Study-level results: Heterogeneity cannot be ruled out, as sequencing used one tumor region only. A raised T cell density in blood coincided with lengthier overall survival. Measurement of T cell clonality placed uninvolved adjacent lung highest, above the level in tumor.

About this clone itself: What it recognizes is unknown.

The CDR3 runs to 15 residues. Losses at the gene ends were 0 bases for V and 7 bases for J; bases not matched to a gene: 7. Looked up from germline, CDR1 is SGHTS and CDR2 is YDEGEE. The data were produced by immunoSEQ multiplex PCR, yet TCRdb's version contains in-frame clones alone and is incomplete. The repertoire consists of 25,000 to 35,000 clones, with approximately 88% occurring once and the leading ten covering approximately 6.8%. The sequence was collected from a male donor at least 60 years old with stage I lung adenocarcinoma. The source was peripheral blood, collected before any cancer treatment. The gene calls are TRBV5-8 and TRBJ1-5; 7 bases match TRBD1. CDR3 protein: CASSLVFPGGQPQHF. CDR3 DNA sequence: TGTGCCAGCAGCTTGGTCTTCCCAGGGGGGCAGCCCCAGCATTTT.